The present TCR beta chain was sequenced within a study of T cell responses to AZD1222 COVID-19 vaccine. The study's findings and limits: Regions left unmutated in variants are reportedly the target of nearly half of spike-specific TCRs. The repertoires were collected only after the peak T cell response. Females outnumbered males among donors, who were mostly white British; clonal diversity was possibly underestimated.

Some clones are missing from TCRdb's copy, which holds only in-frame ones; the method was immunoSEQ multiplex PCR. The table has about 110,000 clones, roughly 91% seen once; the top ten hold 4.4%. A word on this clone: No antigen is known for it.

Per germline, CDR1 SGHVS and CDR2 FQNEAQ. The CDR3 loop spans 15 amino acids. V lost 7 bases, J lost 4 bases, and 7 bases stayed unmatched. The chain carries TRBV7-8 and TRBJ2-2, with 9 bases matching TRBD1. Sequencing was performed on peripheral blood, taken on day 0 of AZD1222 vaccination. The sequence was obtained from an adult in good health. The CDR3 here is CASTVGTGRTGELFF. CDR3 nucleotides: TGTGCCAGCACGGTTGGGACAGGGCGCACCGGGGAGCTGTTTTTT. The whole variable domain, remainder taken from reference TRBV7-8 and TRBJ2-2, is GAGVSQSPRYKVAKRGQDVALRCDPISGHVSLFWYQQALGQGPEFLTYFQNEAQLDKSGLPSDRFFAERPEGSVSTLKIQRTQQEDSAVYLCASTVGTGRTGELFFGEGSRLTVL.